This T cell receptor beta chain was obtained from a study of neurological immune-mediated disorders. TCRdb fed the 5' RACE reads into MiXCR, producing one record per CDR3 protein. The sample consists of fewer than 55,000 distinct CDR3 sequences, nearly 6.5% of them appearing once. This clonotype was observed many times. Sequences were obtained from CD4+ T cells from blood. The receptor was derived from a woman between 40 and 50 years old in good health.

This CDR3 reads CASSPPKANTEAFF. In DNA form, the CDR3 reads TGTGCCAGCTCACCACCCAAGGCTAACACTGAAGCTTTCTTT. V and J are TRBV18 and TRBJ1-1; D gene unclear. Trimming stripped 0 bases from V and 2 bases from J, with 7 bases between. Germline CDR1 reads KGHSH; CDR2 reads LQKENI. This CDR3 has 14 residues.